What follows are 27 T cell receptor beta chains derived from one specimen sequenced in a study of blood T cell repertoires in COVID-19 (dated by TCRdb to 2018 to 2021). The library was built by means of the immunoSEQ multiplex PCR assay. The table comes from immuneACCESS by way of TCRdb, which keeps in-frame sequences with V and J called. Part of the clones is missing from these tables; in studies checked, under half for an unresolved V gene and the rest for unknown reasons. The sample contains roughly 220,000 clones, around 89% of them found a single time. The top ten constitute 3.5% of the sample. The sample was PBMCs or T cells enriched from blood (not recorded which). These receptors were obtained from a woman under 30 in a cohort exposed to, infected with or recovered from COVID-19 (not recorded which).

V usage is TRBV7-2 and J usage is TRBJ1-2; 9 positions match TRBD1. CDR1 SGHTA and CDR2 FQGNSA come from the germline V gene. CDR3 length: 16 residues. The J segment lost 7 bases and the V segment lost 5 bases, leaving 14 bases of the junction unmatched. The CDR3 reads CASSRTVPGTGIGYTF. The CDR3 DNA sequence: TGTGCCAGCAGCCGCACAGTACCCGGGACAGGGATTGGCTACACCTTC.

The CDR3 DNA reads as TGTGCCAGCAGTTTACGCGACTATGGCTACACCTTC. Its translation: CASSLRDYGYTF. The V gene is TRBV28, the J gene TRBJ1-2; D is undetermined. Germline V lookup: CDR1 MDHEN, CDR2 SYDVKM. This CDR3 is 12 amino acids long. Trimming removed 2 bases at V and 3 bases at J, with 4 bases between.

The CDR3 loop reads CASSQAQGVNTEAFF. Written as DNA, the CDR3 is TGCGCCAGCAGCCAAGCACAGGGAGTGAACACTGAAGCTTTCTTT. V usage is TRBV4-1 and J usage is TRBJ1-1, with a possible D match to TRBD1 (6 bases). The CDR3 contains 15 residues. CDR1 is MGHRA and CDR2 is YSYEKL in the germline V gene. Trimming left V 1 base short and J 0 bases short, with 9 bases between.

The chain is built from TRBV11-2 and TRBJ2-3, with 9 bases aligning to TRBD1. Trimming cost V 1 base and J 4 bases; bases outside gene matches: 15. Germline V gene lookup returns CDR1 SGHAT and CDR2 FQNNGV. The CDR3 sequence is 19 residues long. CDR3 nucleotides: TGTGCCAGCAGCTTAGGGGCCGGGACAGGGTTTGGGAGCCCAGATACGCAGTATTTT. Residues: CASSLGAGTGFGSPDTQYF.

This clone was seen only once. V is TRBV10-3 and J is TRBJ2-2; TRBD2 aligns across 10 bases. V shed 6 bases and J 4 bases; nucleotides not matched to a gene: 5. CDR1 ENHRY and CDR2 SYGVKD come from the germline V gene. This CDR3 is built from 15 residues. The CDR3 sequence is CAIRAGGPATGELFF. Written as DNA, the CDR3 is TGTGCCATCAGAGCGGGGGGGCCCGCCACCGGGGAGCTGTTTTTT.

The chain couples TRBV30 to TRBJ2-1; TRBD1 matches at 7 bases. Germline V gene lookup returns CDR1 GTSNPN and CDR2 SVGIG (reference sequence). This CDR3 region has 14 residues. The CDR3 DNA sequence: TGTGCAAAATCCGGGACAGAAGCCTACAATGAGCAGTTCTTC. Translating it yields CAKSGTEAYNEQFF.

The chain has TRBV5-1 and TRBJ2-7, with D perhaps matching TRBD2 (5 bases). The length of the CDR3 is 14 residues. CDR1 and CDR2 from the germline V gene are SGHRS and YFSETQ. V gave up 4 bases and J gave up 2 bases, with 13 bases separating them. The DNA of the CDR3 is TGCGCCAGCAGCATAACTAGAGGGACCTACGAGCAGTACTTC. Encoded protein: CASSITRGTYEQYF.

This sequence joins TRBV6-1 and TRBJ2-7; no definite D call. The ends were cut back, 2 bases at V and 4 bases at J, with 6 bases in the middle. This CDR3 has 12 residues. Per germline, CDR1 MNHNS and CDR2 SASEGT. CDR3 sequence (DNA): TGTGCCAGCAGTGAATTCGGGTACGAGCAGTACTTC. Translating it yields CASSEFGYEQYF.

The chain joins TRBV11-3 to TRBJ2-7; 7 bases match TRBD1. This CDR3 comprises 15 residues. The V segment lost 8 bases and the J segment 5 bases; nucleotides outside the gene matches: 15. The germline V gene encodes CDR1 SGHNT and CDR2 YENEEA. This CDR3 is CASSYPTGIYDEQYF. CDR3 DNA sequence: TGTGCCAGCTCCTACCCGACAGGGATTTACGACGAGCAGTACTTC.

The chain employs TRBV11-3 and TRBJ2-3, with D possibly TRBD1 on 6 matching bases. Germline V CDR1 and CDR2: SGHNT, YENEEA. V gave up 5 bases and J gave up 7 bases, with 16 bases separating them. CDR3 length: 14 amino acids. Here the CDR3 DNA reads TGTGCCAGCAGCCCTAGGGGGAGAGGAAATACGCAGTATTTT. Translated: CASSPRGRGNTQYF.

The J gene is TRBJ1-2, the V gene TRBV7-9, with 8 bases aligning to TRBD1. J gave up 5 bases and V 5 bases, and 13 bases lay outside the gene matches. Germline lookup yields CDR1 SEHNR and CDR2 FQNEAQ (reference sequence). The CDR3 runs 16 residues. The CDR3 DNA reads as TGTGCCAGCAGCCCCTTCAGGGGGACAGGCAGTTATGGCTACACCTTC. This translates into CASSPFRGTGSYGYTF.

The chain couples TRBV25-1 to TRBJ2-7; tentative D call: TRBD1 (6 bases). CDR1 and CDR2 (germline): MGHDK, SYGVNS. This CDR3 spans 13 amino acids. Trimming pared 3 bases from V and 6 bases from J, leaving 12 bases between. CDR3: CASSDIYRAEQYF. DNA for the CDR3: TGTGCCAGCAGTGATATATACAGGGCCGAGCAGTACTTC.

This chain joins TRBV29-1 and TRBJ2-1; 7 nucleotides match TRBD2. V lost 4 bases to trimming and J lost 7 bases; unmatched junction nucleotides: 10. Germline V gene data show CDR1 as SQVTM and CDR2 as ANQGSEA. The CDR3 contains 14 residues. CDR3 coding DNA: TGCAGCGTTGTCTCTCCGCTAGCGGTAAATGAGCAGTTCTTC. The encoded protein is CSVVSPLAVNEQFF.

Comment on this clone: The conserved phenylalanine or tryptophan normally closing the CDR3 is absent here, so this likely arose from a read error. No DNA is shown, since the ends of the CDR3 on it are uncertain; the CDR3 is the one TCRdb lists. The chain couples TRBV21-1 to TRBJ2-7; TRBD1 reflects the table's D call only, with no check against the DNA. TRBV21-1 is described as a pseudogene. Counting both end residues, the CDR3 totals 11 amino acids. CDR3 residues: CASSNDQGTTP.

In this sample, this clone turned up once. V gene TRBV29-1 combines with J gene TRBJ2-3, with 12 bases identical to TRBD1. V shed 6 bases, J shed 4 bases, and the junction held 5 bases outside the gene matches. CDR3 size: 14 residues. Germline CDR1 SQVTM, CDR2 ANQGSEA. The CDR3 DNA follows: TGCAGCGTCCCCGGGACAGGGGGCGCAGATACGCAGTATTTT. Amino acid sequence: CSVPGTGGADTQYF.

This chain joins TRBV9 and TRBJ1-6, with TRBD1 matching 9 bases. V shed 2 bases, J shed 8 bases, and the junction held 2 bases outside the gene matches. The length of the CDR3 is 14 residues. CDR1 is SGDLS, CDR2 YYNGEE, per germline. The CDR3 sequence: CASSVTGGDSPLHF. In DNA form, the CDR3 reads TGTGCCAGCAGCGTGACAGGGGGGGATTCACCCCTCCACTTT.

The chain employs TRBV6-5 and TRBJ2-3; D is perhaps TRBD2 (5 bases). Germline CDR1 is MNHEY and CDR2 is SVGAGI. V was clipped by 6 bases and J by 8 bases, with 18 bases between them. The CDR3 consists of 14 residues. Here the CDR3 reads CASSLEGPGSTQYF. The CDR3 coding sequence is TGTGCCAGCAGCCTCGAGGGCCCGGGGAGTACGCAGTATTTT.

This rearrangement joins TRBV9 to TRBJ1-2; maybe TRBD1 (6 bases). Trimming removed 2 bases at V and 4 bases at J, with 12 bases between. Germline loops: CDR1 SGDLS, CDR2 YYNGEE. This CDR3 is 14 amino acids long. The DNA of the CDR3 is TGTGCCAGCAGCGTTGACAGGAATGGCTATGGCTACACCTTC. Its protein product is CASSVDRNGYGYTF.

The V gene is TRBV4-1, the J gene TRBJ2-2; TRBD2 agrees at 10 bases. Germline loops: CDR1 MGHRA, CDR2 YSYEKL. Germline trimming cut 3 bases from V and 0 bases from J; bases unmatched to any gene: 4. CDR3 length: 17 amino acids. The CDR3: CASSHSTSGTNTGELFF. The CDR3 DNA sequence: TGCGCCAGCAGCCATTCTACTAGCGGGACGAACACCGGGGAGCTGTTTTTT.

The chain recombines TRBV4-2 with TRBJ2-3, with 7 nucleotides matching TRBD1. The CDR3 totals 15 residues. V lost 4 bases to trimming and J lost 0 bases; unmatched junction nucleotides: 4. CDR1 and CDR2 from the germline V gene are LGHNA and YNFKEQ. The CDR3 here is CASSPDRVSTDTQYF. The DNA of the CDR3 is TGTGCCAGCAGCCCAGACAGGGTAAGCACAGATACGCAGTATTTT.

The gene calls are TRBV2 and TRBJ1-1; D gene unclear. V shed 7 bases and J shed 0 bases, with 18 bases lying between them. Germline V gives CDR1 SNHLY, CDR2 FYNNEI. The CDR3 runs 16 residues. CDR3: CASTKKWERMNTEAFF. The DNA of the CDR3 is TGTGCCAGCACTAAGAAATGGGAGCGAATGAACACTGAAGCTTTCTTT. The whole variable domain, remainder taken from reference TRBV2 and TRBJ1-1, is EPEVTQTPSHQVTQMGQEVILRCVPISNHLYFYWYRQILGQKVEFLVSFYNNEISEKSEIFDDQFSVERPDGSNFTLKIRSTKLEDSAMYFCASTKKWERMNTEAFFGQGTRLTVV.

This CDR3 is CASSKQQGALDGYTF. CDR3 in DNA: TGTGCCAGCAGTAAACAACAGGGGGCGTTAGATGGCTACACCTTC. The chain has TRBV27 and TRBJ1-2; 9 nucleotides match TRBD1. CDR3 length: 15 residues. Trimming cost V 5 bases and J 6 bases; bases outside gene matches: 10. Germline-derived CDR1 and CDR2 are MNHEY and SMNVEV (reference sequence).

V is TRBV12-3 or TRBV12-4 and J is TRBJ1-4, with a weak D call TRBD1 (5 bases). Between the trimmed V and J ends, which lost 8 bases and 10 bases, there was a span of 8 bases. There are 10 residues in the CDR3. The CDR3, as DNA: TGTGCCAGCTTCGGGGGAAAACTGTTTTTT. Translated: CASFGGKLFF.

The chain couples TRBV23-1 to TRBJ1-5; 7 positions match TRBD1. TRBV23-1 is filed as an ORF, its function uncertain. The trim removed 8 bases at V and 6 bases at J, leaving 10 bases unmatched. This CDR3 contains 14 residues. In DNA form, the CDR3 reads TGCGCCAGCCTGACAGGGTCGGTCAGTCAGCCCCAGCATTTT. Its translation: CASLTGSVSQPQHF.

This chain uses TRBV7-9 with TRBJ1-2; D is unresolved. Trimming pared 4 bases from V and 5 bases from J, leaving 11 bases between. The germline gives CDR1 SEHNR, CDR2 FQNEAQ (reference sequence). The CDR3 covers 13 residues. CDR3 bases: TGTGCCAGCAGCTATAAAGGAGTATATGGCTACACCTTC. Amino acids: CASSYKGVYGYTF.

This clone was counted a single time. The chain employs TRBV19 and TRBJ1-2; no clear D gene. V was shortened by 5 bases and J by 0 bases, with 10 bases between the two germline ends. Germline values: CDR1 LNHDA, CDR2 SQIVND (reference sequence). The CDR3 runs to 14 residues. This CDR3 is CASSRRGANYGYTF. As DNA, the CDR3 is TGTGCCAGTAGTCGACGGGGAGCTAACTATGGCTACACCTTC.

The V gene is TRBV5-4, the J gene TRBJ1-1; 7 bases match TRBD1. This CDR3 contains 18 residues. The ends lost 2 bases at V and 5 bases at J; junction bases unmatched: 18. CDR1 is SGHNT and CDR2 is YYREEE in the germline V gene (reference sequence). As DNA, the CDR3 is TGTGCCAGCAGCTTCACGAAAAATAAACAGGGGTGGAAGACTGAAGCTTTCTTT. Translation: CASSFTKNKQGWKTEAFF.